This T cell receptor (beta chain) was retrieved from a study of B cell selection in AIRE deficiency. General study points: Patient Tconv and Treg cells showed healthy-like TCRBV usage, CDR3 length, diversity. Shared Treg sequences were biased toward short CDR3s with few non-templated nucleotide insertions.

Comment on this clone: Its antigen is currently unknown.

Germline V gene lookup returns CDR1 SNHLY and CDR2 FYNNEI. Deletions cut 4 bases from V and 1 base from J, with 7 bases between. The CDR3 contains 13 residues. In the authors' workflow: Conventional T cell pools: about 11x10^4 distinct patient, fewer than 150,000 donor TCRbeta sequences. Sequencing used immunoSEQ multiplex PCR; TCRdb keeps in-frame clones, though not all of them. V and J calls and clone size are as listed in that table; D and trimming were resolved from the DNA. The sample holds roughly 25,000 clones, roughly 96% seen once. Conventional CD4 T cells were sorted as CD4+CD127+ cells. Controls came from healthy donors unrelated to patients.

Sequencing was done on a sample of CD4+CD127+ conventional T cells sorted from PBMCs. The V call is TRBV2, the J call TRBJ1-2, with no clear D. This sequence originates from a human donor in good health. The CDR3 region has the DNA TGTGCCAGCAGTGGAACGGGTAACTATGGCTACACCTTC. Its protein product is CASSGTGNYGYTF.